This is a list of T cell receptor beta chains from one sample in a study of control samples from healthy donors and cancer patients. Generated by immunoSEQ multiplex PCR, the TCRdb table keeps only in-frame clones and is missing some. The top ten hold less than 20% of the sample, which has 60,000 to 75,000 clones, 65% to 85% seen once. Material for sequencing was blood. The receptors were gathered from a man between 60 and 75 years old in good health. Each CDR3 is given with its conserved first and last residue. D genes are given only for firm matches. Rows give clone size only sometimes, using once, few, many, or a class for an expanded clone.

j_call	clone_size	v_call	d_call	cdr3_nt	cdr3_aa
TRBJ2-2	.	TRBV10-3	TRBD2	TGTGCCATCAGTGCCCAAGCGGGAGGTGGCACCGGGGAGCTGTTTTTT	CAISAQAGGGTGELFF
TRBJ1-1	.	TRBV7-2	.	TGTGCCAGCAGCTTAGGGTCGGGGACGGCGAACACTGAAGCTTTCTTT	CASSLGSGTANTEAFF
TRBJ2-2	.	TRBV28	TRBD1	TGTGCCAGCATAGACAGGGGGAACACCGGGGAGCTGTTTTTT	CASIDRGNTGELFF
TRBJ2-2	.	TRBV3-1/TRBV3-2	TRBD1	TGTGCCAGCAGCCGGACAGGGGGCGGCACCGGGGAGCTGTTTTTT	CASSRTGGGTGELFF
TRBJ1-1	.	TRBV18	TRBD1	TGTGCCAGCTCACCACTTATGGGACAGGGAGGATCAGAAGCTTTCTTT	CASSPLMGQGGSEAFF
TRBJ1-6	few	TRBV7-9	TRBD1	TGTGCCAGCAGCCAGGGACAGGGTTTCTATAATTCACCCCTCCACTTT	CASSQGQGFYNSPLHF
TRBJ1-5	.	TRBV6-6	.	TGTGCCAGCAGTGTGCAGGGCGGTGGCAATCAGCCCCAGCATTTT	CASSVQGGGNQPQHF
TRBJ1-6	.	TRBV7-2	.	TGTGCCAGCAGGACAGTCTATAATTCACCCCTCCACTTT	CASRTVYNSPLHF
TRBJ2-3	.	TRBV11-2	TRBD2	TGTGCCAGCAAACGAGGGGTACTAGCGGGAGATACGCAGTATTTT	CASKRGVLAGDTQYF
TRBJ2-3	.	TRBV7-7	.	TGTGCCAGCAGCTTGGGAGGTACGGGGAGCACAGATACGCAGTATTTT	CASSLGGTGSTDTQYF
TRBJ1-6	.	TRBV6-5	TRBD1	TGTGCCAGCAGTTACTCGGAGGGAACAGGGGATTCACCCCTCCACTTT	CASSYSEGTGDSPLHF
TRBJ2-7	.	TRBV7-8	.	TGTGCCAGCAGCGCAAATCCCTACGAGCAGTACTTC	CASSANPYEQYF
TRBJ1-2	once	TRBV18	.	TGTGCCAGCTCACGGGACGGGTCCCAATATGGCTACACCTTC	CASSRDGSQYGYTF
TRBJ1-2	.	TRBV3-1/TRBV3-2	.	TGTGCCAGCAGCCAAGATCGGGCCCTCGTCCGGGGATACTATGGCTACACCTTC	CASSQDRALVRGYYGYTF
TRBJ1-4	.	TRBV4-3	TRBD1	TGCGCCAGCAGCCAAGAAACCGGACAGGGTAGGGGAAAACTGTTTTTT	CASSQETGQGRGKLFF
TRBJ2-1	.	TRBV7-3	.	TGTGCCAGCAGCACGGGTCCGGTGGATGAGCAGTTCTTC	CASSTGPVDEQFF
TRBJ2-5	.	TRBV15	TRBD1	TGTGCCACCAGCAGAGACAGGGGGATAACAGAGACCCAGTACTTC	CATSRDRGITETQYF
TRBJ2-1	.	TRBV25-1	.	TGTGCCAGTCAAGCCTACAATGAGCAGTTCTTC	CASQAYNEQFF
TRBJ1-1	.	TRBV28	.	TGTGCCAGCAGTTCCCCGCTCACTGAAGCTTTCTTT	CASSSPLTEAFF
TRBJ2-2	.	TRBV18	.	TGTGCCAGCTCACTAGACACCGGGGAGCTGTTTTTT	CASSLDTGELFF
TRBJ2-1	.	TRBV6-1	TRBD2	TGTGCCAGCAGTGTGGCTAACGGACTAGCGGGCAATGAGCAGTTCTTC	CASSVANGLAGNEQFF
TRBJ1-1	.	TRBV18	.	TGTGCCAGCTCACCACAAGGGGACACTGAAGCTTTCTTT	CASSPQGDTEAFF
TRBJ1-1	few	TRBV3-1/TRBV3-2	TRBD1	TGTGCCAGCAGCCAAGATGACAGGGCTGAAGCTTTCTTT	CASSQDDRAEAFF
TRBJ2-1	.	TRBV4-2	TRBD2	TGTGCCAGCAGCCAAGGGGTAGCGGGAAGCTGGAATGAGCAGTTCTTC	CASSQGVAGSWNEQFF
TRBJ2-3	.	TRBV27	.	TGTGCCAGCGCGCATAGGACAGACCTCACAGATACGCAGTATTTT	CASAHRTDLTDTQYF
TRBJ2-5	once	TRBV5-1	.	TGCGCCAGCAGCCTGGGGGCGGCTTTCCAAGAGACCCAGTACTTC	CASSLGAAFQETQYF